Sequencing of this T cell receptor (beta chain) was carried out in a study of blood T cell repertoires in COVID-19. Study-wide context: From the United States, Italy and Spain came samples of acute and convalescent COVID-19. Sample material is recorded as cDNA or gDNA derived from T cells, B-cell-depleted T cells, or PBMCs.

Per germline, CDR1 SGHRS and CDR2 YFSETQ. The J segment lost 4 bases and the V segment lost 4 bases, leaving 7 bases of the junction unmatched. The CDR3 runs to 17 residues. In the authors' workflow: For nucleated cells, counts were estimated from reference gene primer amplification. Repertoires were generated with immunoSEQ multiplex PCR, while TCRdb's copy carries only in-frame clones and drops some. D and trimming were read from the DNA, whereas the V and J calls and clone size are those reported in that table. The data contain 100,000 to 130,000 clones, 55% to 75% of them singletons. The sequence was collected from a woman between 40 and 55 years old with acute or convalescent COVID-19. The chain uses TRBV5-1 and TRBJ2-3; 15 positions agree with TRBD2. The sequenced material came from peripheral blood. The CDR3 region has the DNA TGCGCCAGCAGCACCCGGACTAGCGGGGGGGCGGCAGATACGCAGTATTTT. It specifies CASSTRTSGGAADTQYF.